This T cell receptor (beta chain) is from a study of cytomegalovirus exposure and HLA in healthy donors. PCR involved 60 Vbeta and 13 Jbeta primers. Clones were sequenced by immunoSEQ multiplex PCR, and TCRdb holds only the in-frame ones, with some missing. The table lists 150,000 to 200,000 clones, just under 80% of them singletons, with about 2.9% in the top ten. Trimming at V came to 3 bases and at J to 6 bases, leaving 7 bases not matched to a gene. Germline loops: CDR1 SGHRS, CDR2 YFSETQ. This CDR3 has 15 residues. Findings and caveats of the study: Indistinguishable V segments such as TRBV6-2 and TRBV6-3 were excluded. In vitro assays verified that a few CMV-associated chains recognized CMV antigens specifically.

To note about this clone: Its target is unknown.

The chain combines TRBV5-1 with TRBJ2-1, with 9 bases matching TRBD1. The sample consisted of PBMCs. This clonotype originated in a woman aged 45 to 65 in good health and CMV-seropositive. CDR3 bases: TGCGCCAGCAGCTCGGGTGGGACAGGGATCAATGAGCAGTTCTTC. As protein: CASSSGGTGINEQFF.